Listed below are T cell receptor beta chains from one sample, sequenced in a study of T cells in Graves' hyperthyroidism and ophthalmopathy. TCRdb called the multiplex PCR reads again in MiXCR, with one record for every CDR3 protein. Counted here are about 500,000 distinct CDR3 sequences, roughly 14% occurring once; the ten biggest clones make up about 17%. Sequencing input: blood. The receptors originated from a woman younger than 35 with Graves' hyperthyroidism. Both conserved end residues are part of each CDR3. The D gene is left open where the match is weak. Some rows mark clone size as missing; the rest say once, few, many or name a class of expanded clone.

j_gene,abundance,d_gene,v_gene,CDR3nt,CDR3aa
TRBJ2-1,many,NA,TRBV12-3/TRBV12-4,TGTGCCAGCACGGCGGTTTACAATGAGCAGTTCTTC,CASTAVYNEQFF
TRBJ2-3,NA,NA,TRBV7-2,TGTGCCAGCAGCTTAGTACCAGCGGGTTACACAGATACGCAGTATTTT,CASSLVPAGYTDTQYF
TRBJ1-6,NA,NA,TRBV3-1,TGTGCCAGCAGCCAAGAACGGGGTCAACCCCTCCACTTT,CASSQERGQPLHF
TRBJ2-1,NA,NA,TRBV13,TGTGCCAGCAGCCCCGACGGGACGTACAATGAGCAGTTCTTC,CASSPDGTYNEQFF
TRBJ1-1,many,NA,TRBV6-1,TGTGCCAGCAGTCGCGAGTTTCTGGGCACTGAAGCTTTCTTT,CASSREFLGTEAFF
TRBJ2-1,few,TRBD1,TRBV5-1,TGCGCCAGCGGGGGGCGGACAGGGGCGCATGAGCAGTTCTTC,CASGGRTGAHEQFF
TRBJ2-2,many,NA,TRBV5-1,TGCGCCAGCAGCTTGCAGGGTTTGAGGGAGCTGTTTTTT,CASSLQGLRELFF
TRBJ2-7,NA,NA,TRBV27,TGTGCCAGCGGCCCGGGCCATAACTACGAGCAGTACTTC,CASGPGHNYEQYF
TRBJ2-5,few,TRBD1,TRBV6-1,TGTGCCAGCTTGAATAAAGGGACAGGGCAGGAGACCCAGTACTTC,CASLNKGTGQETQYF
TRBJ1-1,NA,NA,TRBV5-1,TGCGCCAGCAGCTTACTCAGGGTCACTGAAGCTTTCTTT,CASSLLRVTEAFF
TRBJ1-2,NA,TRBD1,TRBV5-4,TGTGCCAGCAGCTTTAGCGTAGGGGGCGACTATGGCTACACCTTC,CASSFSVGGDYGYTF
TRBJ1-3,many,NA,TRBV10-2,TGCGCCAGCAGAGATGATTCAGGGGTGCCTGGAAACACCATATATTTT,CASRDDSGVPGNTIYF
TRBJ1-1,NA,NA,TRBV6-1,TGTGCCAGCAGTCGCGACCCGGCCACTGAAGCTTTCTTT,CASSRDPATEAFF
TRBJ1-6,few,TRBD1,TRBV19,TGTGCCAGTAGGGTGGCAGGGGGATGGAATTCACCCCTCCACTTT,CASRVAGGWNSPLHF
TRBJ1-5,few,TRBD1,TRBV7-2,TGTGCCAGCAGCTTGGTAGGGGGCGTGGGCAATCAGCCCCAGCATTTT,CASSLVGGVGNQPQHF
TRBJ1-1,NA,TRBD1,TRBV9,TGTGCCAGCAGCGTAGAAGGAGACAGGGGCACTGAAGCTTTCTTT,CASSVEGDRGTEAFF
TRBJ1-2,few,TRBD1,TRBV6-1,TGTGCCAGCAGCCAAAAGGACAGGGGACGGGGCTACACCTTC,CASSQKDRGRGYTF
TRBJ1-4,NA,NA,TRBV25-1,TGTGCCAGCAGTGATGTAAGGGGTCCTAATGAAAAACTGTTTTTT,CASSDVRGPNEKLFF
TRBJ1-1,many,NA,TRBV24-1,TGTGCCACCAGCAGCGGACAGATGAACACTGAAGCTTTCTTT,CATSSGQMNTEAFF
TRBJ1-2,many,TRBD1,TRBV28,TGTGCCAGCAATCCGACAGGGACTGGCTACACCTTC,CASNPTGTGYTF
TRBJ1-6,many,NA,TRBV27,TGTGCCAGCAGTTTATCTCAGGGAAATTCACCCCTCCACTTT,CASSLSQGNSPLHF
TRBJ2-1,few,NA,TRBV4-1,TGCGCCAGCAGCGCCCAGGGAAAAGGAAATGAGCAGTTCTTC,CASSAQGKGNEQFF
TRBJ2-3,many,TRBD2,TRBV16,TGTGCCAGCAGCCAACGTAGCGGGCCCTTCACAGATACGCAGTATTTT,CASSQRSGPFTDTQYF
TRBJ1-1,many,NA,TRBV10-3,TGTGCACCTTACAGGGAGAGGGGTGAGAACACTGAAGCTTTCTTT,CAPYRERGENTEAFF
TRBJ2-1,NA,TRBD2,TRBV7-2,TGTGCCAGCAGCCCAGGACTAGCGGGAAAGGCTGAGCAGTTCTTC,CASSPGLAGKAEQFF
TRBJ1-2,many,NA,TRBV6-2/TRBV6-3,TGTGCCAGCAGAGACCCGGGACTCAAGAACTATGGCTACACCTTC,CASRDPGLKNYGYTF
TRBJ2-5,many,TRBD2,TRBV5-1,TGCGCCAGCAGCTTCGGGGTAGCGGGCCCGAAGGCCGAGACCCAGTACTTC,CASSFGVAGPKAETQYF
TRBJ1-4,many,NA,TRBV7-8,TGTGCCAGCAGTCCGCAGGCCTCAACTAATGAAAAACTGTTTTTT,CASSPQASTNEKLFF
TRBJ1-6,NA,NA,TRBV9,TGTGCCAGCAGCGACCGACAGGATAATTCACCCCTCCACTTT,CASSDRQDNSPLHF
TRBJ1-5,NA,NA,TRBV7-9,TGTGCCAGCAGCCCACAGGGAGTCGGGCAGCCCCAGCATTTT,CASSPQGVGQPQHF
TRBJ2-3,NA,NA,TRBV15,TGTGCCACCAGCAGCGCAGGGACGCAGTATTTT,CATSSAGTQYF
TRBJ1-1,few,NA,TRBV6-5,TGTGCCAGCAGTTACTCGATTAAGGAAATGAACACTGAAGCTTTCTTT,CASSYSIKEMNTEAFF
TRBJ1-1,many,NA,TRBV11-3,TGTGCCAGCAGCGCCGGGAGGAACACTGAAGCTTTCTTT,CASSAGRNTEAFF
TRBJ2-5,many,TRBD2,TRBV11-2,TGTGCCAGCAGCCCTCGATTAGGGGGGGGACTAGCGGAAGAGACCCAGTACTTC,CASSPRLGGGLAEETQYF
TRBJ2-3,many,NA,TRBV6-5,TGTGCCAGCAGTTACTCGAGGGTTCCAGCAGATACGCAGTATTTT,CASSYSRVPADTQYF
TRBJ2-2,many,NA,TRBV6-1,TGTGCCAGCACCTCGGATTGGAACACCGGGGAGCTGTTTTTT,CASTSDWNTGELFF
TRBJ2-3,many,TRBD1,TRBV6-6,TGTGCCAGCAGTTACTACACAGGGGGAGACTCTAGCACAGATACGCAGTATTTT,CASSYYTGGDSSTDTQYF
TRBJ2-3,many,TRBD2,TRBV6-1,TGTGCCAGCAGTCCGCCTGGGGCGGGAGCAGATACGCAGTATTTT,CASSPPGAGADTQYF
TRBJ2-5,many,NA,TRBV18,TGTGCCAGCTCAGAGGCCCAAGAGACCCAGTACTTC,CASSEAQETQYF
TRBJ1-5,many,NA,TRBV16,TGTGCCAGCAGCCAAGGGAGTAGCAATCAGCCCCAGCATTTT,CASSQGSSNQPQHF
TRBJ2-1,many,TRBD2,TRBV10-2,TGCGCCAGTAATACTGGGACTAGCGGGAGGAATGAGCAGTTCTTC,CASNTGTSGRNEQFF
TRBJ1-1,many,NA,TRBV3-1,TGTGCCAGCAGCCTACCTGCGGGAGGACCGAACACTGAAGCTTTCTTT,CASSLPAGGPNTEAFF
TRBJ1-2,few,NA,TRBV4-1,TGCGCCAGCAGCCAAGCAGCTGTGGATGGCTACACCTTC,CASSQAAVDGYTF
TRBJ1-2,many,NA,TRBV19,TGTGCCAGTAGTCCGTCCCGGCAGCTTCCCTATGGCTACACCTTC,CASSPSRQLPYGYTF
TRBJ1-2,many,NA,TRBV12-3/TRBV12-4,TGTGCCAGCAGTTTAGACCCCGGGATTAACTATGGCTACACCTTC,CASSLDPGINYGYTF
TRBJ1-6,few,NA,TRBV7-2,TGTGCCAGCAGCTTTCTTGCCGATTCACCCCTCCACTTT,CASSFLADSPLHF
TRBJ2-2,few,NA,TRBV10-2,TGCGCCAGCAGTCAGAAAGAGACCGGGGAGCTGTTTTTT,CASSQKETGELFF
TRBJ2-1,many,TRBD2,TRBV12-3/TRBV12-4,TGTGCCAGCAGTACCGCGTCTAGCGGGAGCAATGAGCAGTTCTTC,CASSTASSGSNEQFF
TRBJ2-6,few,NA,TRBV11-2,TGCGCCAGCAGCCAAGATCTCAGGGGTCCCCTAAACGTCCTGACTTTC,CASSQDLRGPLNVLTF
TRBJ1-1,NA,NA,TRBV7-9,TGTGCCAGCAGCTTAACGATGGGGCCGGAAGCTTTCTTT,CASSLTMGPEAFF
TRBJ1-2,few,TRBD1,TRBV29-1,TGCAGCGGCGGACAGGGAAGCTATGGCTACACCTTC,CSGGQGSYGYTF
TRBJ2-1,many,TRBD1,TRBV5-1,TGCGCCAGCAGCTCCCGGACAGGGGTAGGGAATGAGCAGTTCTTC,CASSSRTGVGNEQFF